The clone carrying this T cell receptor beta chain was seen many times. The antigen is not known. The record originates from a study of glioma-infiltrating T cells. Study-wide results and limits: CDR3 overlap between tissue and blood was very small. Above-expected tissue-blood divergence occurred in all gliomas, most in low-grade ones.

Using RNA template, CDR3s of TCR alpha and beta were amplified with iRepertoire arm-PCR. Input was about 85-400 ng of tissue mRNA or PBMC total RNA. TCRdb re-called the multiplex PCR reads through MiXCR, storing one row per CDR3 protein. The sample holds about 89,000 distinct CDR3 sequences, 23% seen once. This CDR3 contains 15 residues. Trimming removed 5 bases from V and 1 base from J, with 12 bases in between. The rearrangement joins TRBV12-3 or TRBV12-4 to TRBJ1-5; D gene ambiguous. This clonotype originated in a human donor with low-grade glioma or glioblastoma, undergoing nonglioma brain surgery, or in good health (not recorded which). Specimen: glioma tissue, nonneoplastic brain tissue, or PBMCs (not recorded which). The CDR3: CASSAERLSNQPQHF. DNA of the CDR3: TGTGCCAGCAGTGCCGAACGCCTGAGCAATCAGCCCCAGCATTTT.